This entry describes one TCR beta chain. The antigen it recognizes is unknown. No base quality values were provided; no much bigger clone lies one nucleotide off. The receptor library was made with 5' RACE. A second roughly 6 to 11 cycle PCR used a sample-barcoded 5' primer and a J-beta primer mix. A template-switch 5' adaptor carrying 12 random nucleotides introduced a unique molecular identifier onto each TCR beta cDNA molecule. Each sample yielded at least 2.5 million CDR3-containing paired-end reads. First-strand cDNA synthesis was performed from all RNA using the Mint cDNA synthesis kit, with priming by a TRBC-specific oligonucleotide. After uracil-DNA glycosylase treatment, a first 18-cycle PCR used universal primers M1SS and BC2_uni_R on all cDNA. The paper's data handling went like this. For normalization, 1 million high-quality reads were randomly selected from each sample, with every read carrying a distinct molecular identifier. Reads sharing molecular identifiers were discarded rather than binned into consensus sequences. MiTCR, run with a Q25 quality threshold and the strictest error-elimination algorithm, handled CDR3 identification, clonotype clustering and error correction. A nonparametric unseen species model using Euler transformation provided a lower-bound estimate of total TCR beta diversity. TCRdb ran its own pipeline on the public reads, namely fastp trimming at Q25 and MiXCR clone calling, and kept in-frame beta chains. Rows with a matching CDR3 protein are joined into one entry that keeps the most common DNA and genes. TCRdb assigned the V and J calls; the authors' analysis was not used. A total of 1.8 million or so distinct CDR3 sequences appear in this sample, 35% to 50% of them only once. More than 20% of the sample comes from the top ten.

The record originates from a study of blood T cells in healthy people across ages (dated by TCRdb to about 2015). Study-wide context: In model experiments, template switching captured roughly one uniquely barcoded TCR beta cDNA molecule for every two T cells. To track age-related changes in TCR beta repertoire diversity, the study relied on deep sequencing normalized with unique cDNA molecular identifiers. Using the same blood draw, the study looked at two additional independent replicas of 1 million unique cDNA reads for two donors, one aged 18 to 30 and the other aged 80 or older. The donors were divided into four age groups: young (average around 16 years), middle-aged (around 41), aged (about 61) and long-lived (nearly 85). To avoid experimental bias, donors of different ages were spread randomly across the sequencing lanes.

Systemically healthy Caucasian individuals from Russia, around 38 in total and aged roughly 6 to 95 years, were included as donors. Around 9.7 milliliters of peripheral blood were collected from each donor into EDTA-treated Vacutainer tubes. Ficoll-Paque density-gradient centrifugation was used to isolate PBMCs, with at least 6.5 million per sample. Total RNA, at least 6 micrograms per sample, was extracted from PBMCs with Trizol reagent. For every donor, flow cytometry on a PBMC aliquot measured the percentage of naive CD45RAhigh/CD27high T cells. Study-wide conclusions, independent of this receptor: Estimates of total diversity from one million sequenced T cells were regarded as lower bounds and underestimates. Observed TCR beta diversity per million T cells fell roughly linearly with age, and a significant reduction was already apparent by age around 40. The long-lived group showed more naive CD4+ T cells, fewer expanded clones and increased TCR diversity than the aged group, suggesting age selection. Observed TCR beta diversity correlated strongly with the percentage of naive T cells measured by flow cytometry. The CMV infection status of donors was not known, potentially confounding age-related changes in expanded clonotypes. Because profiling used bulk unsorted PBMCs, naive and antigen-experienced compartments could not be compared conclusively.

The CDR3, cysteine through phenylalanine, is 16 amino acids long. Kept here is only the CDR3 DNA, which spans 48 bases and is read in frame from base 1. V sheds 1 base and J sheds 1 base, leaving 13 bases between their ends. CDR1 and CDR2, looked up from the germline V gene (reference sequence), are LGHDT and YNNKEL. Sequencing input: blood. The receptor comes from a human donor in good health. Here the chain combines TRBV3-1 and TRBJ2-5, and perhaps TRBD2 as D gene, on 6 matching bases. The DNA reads TGTGCCAGCAGCCAAGTTAGGAGGGCTCTCCAAGAGACCCAGTACTTC. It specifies CASSQVRRALQETQYF.